Each of the 7 T cell receptor beta chains below was sequenced from the same sample in a study of early T cells in non-severe SARS-CoV-2 infection. TCRdb called the 5' RACE reads again in MiXCR, with one record for every CDR3 protein. In the table there are fewer than 75,000 distinct CDR3 sequences, around 20% of which are singletons. The material sequenced was whole blood, taken at baseline. Receptor source: an adult who was a healthcare worker with PCR-confirmed SARS-CoV-2 infection or an uninfected control (not recorded which).

In this sample, this clonotype turned up many times. CDR3 in amino acids: CASGSKPSGNTIYF. In nucleotides, the CDR3 is TGTGCTAGTGGTAGTAAGCCCTCTGGAAACACCATATATTTT. This sequence joins TRBV12-5 and TRBJ1-3, with D uncertain. Trimming stripped 5 bases from V and 0 bases from J, with 8 bases between. This CDR3 region has 14 residues. The germline gives CDR1 LGHNT, CDR2 FRNRAP.

This clonotype was seen more than once but under ten times. The chain combines TRBV10-3 with TRBJ1-1, with 7 positions matching TRBD1. The CDR3 spans 12 residues. From germline, CDR1 is ENHRY and CDR2 SYGVKD. J gave up 7 bases and V 3 bases, and 2 bases lay outside the gene matches. The CDR3 DNA is TGTGCCATCAGTGAAGGGGACAGTGAAGCTTTCTTT. Its protein is CAISEGDSEAFF.

The chain recombines TRBV2 with TRBJ2-5; D gene ambiguous. The germline gives CDR1 SNHLY, CDR2 FYNNEI. The CDR3 has 12 residues. The V end lost 5 bases, the J end lost 4 bases, and 8 bases lay between the germline ends. The CDR3 region is CASSSWRETQYF. The DNA of the CDR3 is TGTGCCAGCAGTAGTTGGCGAGAGACCCAGTACTTC.

The chain has TRBV7-9 and TRBJ1-1; a weak D match, TRBD1 (6 bases). The germline CDR1 and CDR2 sequences are SEHNR and FQNEAQ (reference sequence). The CDR3 length is 12 residues. V shed 4 bases and J shed 5 bases, with 8 bases lying between them. The chain's CDR3 is CASSSRGTEAFF. CDR3 sequence (DNA): TGTGCCAGCAGCTCAAGGGGGACTGAAGCTTTCTTT.

This clonotype was seen a few times. This chain links TRBV12-3 or TRBV12-4 with TRBJ1-4; TRBD1 might be the D (5 bases). The CDR3 has 14 residues. V was trimmed by 5 bases and J by 7 bases, leaving 14 bases between them. CDR3 sequence (DNA): TGTGCCAGCAGTCCAAGCGGGGGGTCTGAAAAACTGTTTTTT. It codes for CASSPSGGSEKLFF.

The chain couples TRBV7-9 to TRBJ1-2; maybe TRBD1 (5 bases). The CDR3 is 18 residues long. In germline, CDR1 is SEHNR, CDR2 FQNEAQ (reference sequence). Trimming removed 2 bases from V and 1 base from J, with 20 bases in between. CDR3 DNA sequence: TGTGCCAGCAGCTTATTCTGGGACTCTGAGGAAGTTAACTATGGCTACACCTTC. This encodes CASSLFWDSEEVNYGYTF.

J is TRBJ1-3 and V is TRBV12-5; D remains ambiguous. Per germline, CDR1 LGHNT and CDR2 FRNRAP. V lost 6 bases, J lost 0 bases, and 9 bases lay in between. The CDR3 spans 14 residues. The CDR3 region is CASGPAGSGNTIYF. The CDR3 DNA reads TGTGCTAGTGGGCCCGCAGGCTCTGGAAACACCATATATTTT.